This T cell receptor beta chain is drawn from a study of cytomegalovirus exposure and HLA in healthy donors. Study context: Genotyping of roughly 400 donors showed that 80% to 85% belonged to the Caucasian-associated ancestry cluster. Study-level points and caveats: For most TCR beta V segments, an earlier analysis put the productive rate at about 87% or about 30% of the time. The authors assumed roughly uniform sequencing depth across donors for presence/absence analyses.

V gave up 0 bases and J gave up 7 bases; unmatched junction bases: 4. CDR3 length: 14 amino acids. From germline, CDR1 is SGHRS and CDR2 YFSETQ. In this sample, this clone turned up once. Its matching antigen is unknown. With 60 Vbeta and 13 Jbeta primers, the PCR was carried out. Authors' processing steps: Later analysis identified tens of millions of unique TCR beta chains, some 10 million shared. TCRdb's table, derived via immunoSEQ multiplex PCR, lists solely in-frame clones and lacks some. V and J calls and clone size are copied from that table; D and trimming were computed from the DNA. The sample contains about 140,000 clones, roughly 80% of which appear only once.

Specimen: PBMCs. The TCR was taken from a female donor in good health and CMV-seronegative. The chain has TRBV5-1 and TRBJ2-3; 8 bases align to TRBD1. The CDR3 coding sequence is TGCGCCAGCAGCTTGGATCAGGGGGCAAATACGCAGTATTTT. Protein product: CASSLDQGANTQYF. The full variable domain, its missing parts supplied by reference TRBV5-1 and TRBJ2-3, is KAGVTQTPRYLIKTRGQQVTLSCSPISGHRSVSWYQQTPGQGLQFLFEYFSETQRNKGNFPGRFSGRQFSNSRSEMNVSTLELGDSALYLCASSLDQGANTQYFGPGTRLTVL.